The entry below gives a single T cell receptor (beta chain) sequence along with its context. Trimming cost V 0 bases and J 10 bases, with 12 bases left between them. This CDR3 spans 12 amino acids. CDR1 GTSNPN and CDR2 SVGIG come from the germline V gene (reference sequence). Libraries were prepared by immunoSEQ multiplex PCR; TCRdb keeps only in-frame clonotypes and omits some of them. Here the sample spans over 400,000 clones, approximately 89% being singletons. The data derive from a study of Ad26.COV2.S vaccination and SARS-CoV-2 variants. The treatment denotes: some 19 received Ad26.COV2.S at low or high dose, single or two shots; about 5 received placebo; per-sample allocation not given. The study sampled participants on day 63 after the first vaccine or placebo injection. Donor was an adult aged 18-55 years in Boston.

This receptor was taken from a person between 18 and 65 years old who received the Ad26.COV2.S COVID-19 vaccine or a placebo. The chain couples TRBV30 to TRBJ1-2; the D is unclear. This specimen consisted of peripheral blood, obtained in a trial of Ad26.COV2.S vaccine versus placebo. The CDR3 bases are TGTGCCTGGAGTGTACGGGCCGGAACCTACACCTTC. Protein: CAWSVRAGTYTF.